The 7 T cell receptor beta chains presented below share a single source sample, sequenced in a study of neurological immune-mediated disorders. Using its own MiXCR run on the 5' RACE reads, TCRdb lists one record per CDR3 protein. The sample lists around 67,000 distinct CDR3 sequences, 5.2% occurring once. The specimen was PBMCs. The receptors shown here come from a young man with multiple sclerosis.

This sequence joins TRBV7-3 and TRBJ2-6; maybe TRBD2 (9 bases). The CDR3 has 19 amino acids. The germline V gene encodes CDR1 SGHTA and CDR2 FQGTGA. V was clipped by 4 bases and J by 0 bases, with 19 bases between them. CDR3 bases: TGTGCCAGCAGCTCCAGGGGGCTAGCGGGGAGCTCTGGGGCCAACGTCCTGACTTTC. Translated, it gives CASSSRGLAGSSGANVLTF.

This clonotype has ten or more counts. The chain has TRBV7-8 and TRBJ2-1; D gene ambiguous. The germline gives CDR1 SGHVS, CDR2 FQNEAQ. Trimming stripped 1 base from V and 1 base from J, with 8 bases between. This CDR3 region has 15 residues. The CDR3 DNA is TGTGCCAGCAGCTTAGTAGGTTTGTCCTACAATGAGCAGTTCTTC. Residues: CASSLVGLSYNEQFF.

This sequence joins TRBV20-1 and TRBJ2-5, with 8 positions matching TRBD2. In germline, CDR1 is DFQATT, CDR2 SNEGSKA (reference sequence). The CDR3 extends over 13 amino acids. With V trimmed by 6 bases and J by 6 bases, 9 bases remained unmatched. CDR3 protein: CSAPARGGKTQYF. In nucleotides, the CDR3 is TGCAGTGCCCCCGCCCGGGGGGGGAAGACCCAGTACTTC.

The chain links TRBV2 to TRBJ2-2, with a possible D match to TRBD2 (5 bases). The CDR3 extends over 15 amino acids. Germline V lookup: CDR1 SNHLY, CDR2 FYNNEI. V lost 5 bases, J lost 6 bases, and 16 bases lay in between. The CDR3, as DNA: TGTGCCAGCAGTCCTCCGGGAACCTCCCCCGGGGAGCTGTTTTTT. It is translated as CASSPPGTSPGELFF.

This clonotype has at least ten counts. The chain has TRBV27 and TRBJ1-1, with D possibly TRBD1 on 5 matching bases. V was cut by 3 bases and J by 2 bases, with 10 bases left in between. This CDR3 region has 14 residues. Germline CDR1 is MNHEY and CDR2 is SMNVEV (reference sequence). The CDR3 DNA follows: TGTGCCAGCAGTTTTGGGGGATTAAACACTGAAGCTTTCTTT. Amino acids: CASSFGGLNTEAFF.

This clonotype was counted ten times or more. The chain combines TRBV6-2 or TRBV6-3 with TRBJ2-3; perhaps TRBD1 as D (5 bases). Germline V CDR1 and CDR2: MNHEY, SVGEGT. The CDR3 extends over 14 amino acids. V shed 5 bases and J shed 2 bases, with 11 bases lying between them. The CDR3: CASSKRQFTDTQYF. The DNA for the CDR3 is TGTGCCAGCAGTAAACGACAGTTCACAGATACGCAGTATTTT.

There are many counts of this clonotype. The CDR3 DNA reads as TGTGCCAGCAGCTTGGAGGGAAACACCGGGGAGCTGTTTTTT. It codes for CASSLEGNTGELFF. The V gene is TRBV7-2, the J gene TRBJ2-2; possible D gene TRBD2, 6 bases. The CDR3 has 14 amino acids. Germline CDR1 SGHTA, CDR2 FQGNSA. Trimming cost V 3 bases and J 2 bases, with 7 bases left between them.